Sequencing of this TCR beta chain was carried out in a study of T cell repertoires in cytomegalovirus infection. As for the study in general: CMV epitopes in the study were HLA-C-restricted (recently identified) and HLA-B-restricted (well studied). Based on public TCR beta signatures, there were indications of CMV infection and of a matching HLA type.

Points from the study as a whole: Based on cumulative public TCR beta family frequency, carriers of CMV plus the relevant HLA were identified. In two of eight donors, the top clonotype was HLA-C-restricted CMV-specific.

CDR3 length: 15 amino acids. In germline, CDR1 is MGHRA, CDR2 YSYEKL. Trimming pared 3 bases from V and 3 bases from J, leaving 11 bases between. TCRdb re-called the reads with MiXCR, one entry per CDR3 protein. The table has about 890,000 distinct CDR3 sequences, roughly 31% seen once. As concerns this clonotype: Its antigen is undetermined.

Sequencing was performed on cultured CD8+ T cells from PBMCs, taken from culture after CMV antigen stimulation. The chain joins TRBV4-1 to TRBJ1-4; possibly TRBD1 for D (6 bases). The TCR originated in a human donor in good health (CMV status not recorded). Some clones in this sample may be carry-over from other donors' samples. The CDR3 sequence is CASSQLQGSNEKLFF. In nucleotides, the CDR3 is TGCGCCAGCAGCCAGTTACAGGGATCTAATGAAAAACTGTTTTTT.